Listed here are 22 T cell receptor beta chains from one sample, sequenced in a study of long-term antiretroviral therapy in people with HIV. Survey-level immunoSEQ v3.0 assays were run. Produced via immunoSEQ multiplex PCR; TCRdb's table is partial and in-frame only. Of about 20,000 clones listed, approximately 86% are singletons. This material consisted of unsorted PBMCs, taken less than 2.5 years after starting antiretroviral therapy. These receptors were obtained from a man aged 35-49 years with HIV.

The chain joins TRBV7-3 to TRBJ2-7; 10 nucleotides agree with TRBD2. V was clipped by 5 bases and J by 2 bases; unmatched bases: 6. This CDR3 has 15 amino acids. CDR1 is SGHTA and CDR2 is FQGTGA in the germline V gene. The CDR3 loop is CASSARLAGPYEQYF. The CDR3 DNA follows: TGTGCCAGCAGCGCCAGACTAGCGGGTCCCTACGAGCAGTACTTC.

The chain uses TRBV30 and TRBJ1-5; D remains ambiguous. Germline V gives CDR1 GTSNPN, CDR2 SVGIG (reference sequence). V dropped 1 base and J dropped 3 bases, with 19 bases sitting between them. This CDR3 spans 17 amino acids. The CDR3 bases are TGTGCCTGGAGTGCCTCTCGGACTCAGATAAACAATCAGCCCCAGCATTTT. Protein sequence: CAWSASRTQINNQPQHF.

This sequence joins TRBV10-2 and TRBJ2-7, with D tentatively TRBD2 (6 bases). Germline-derived CDR1 and CDR2 are WSHSY and SAAADI. The CDR3 runs 12 residues. Trimming removed 6 bases at V and 3 bases at J, with 9 bases between. CDR3 DNA sequence: TGCGCCAGCAGGGAGGGTTACTACGAGCAGTACTTC. This translates into CASREGYYEQYF.

This clone has a single count. This sequence joins TRBV7-9 and TRBJ2-7, with TRBD2 identical over 7 bases. This CDR3 contains 15 residues. Germline loops: CDR1 SEHNR, CDR2 FQNEAQ (reference sequence). Losses at the gene ends were 3 bases for V and 6 bases for J; bases not matched to a gene: 11. The CDR3 bases are TGTGCCAGCAGCTTCCCGGGAAGCGGGAAGGGCGAGCAGTACTTC. The encoded protein is CASSFPGSGKGEQYF.

This rearrangement joins TRBV5-1 to TRBJ1-1; D gene uncertain. The CDR3 runs 13 residues. The V and J ends lost 2 bases and 0 bases respectively, with 5 bases between them. CDR1 is SGHRS and CDR2 is YFSETQ in the germline V gene. Here the CDR3 DNA reads TGCGCCAGCAGCTTAGAAATGAACACTGAAGCTTTCTTT. It yields the protein CASSLEMNTEAFF.

The gene calls are TRBV5-1 and TRBJ2-7, with D possibly matching TRBD2 (5 bases). Between the trimmed V and J ends, which lost 1 base and 0 bases, there was a span of 5 bases. This CDR3 comprises 13 residues. Germline lookup yields CDR1 SGHRS and CDR2 YFSETQ. CDR3 in DNA: TGCGCCAGCAGCTTGACTAGCTCCTACGAGCAGTACTTC. This encodes CASSLTSSYEQYF.

The sample holds a few counts of this clone. The chain combines TRBV6-5 with TRBJ1-3; 7 positions match TRBD1. V dropped 6 bases and J dropped 2; count of bases not matched to a gene: 4. CDR1 MNHEY and CDR2 SVGAGI come from the germline V gene. This CDR3 is built from 14 residues. CDR3 nucleotide sequence: TGTGCCAGCAGCCCGGGACAGACTGGAAACACCATATATTTT. This sequence encodes CASSPGQTGNTIYF.

The chain carries TRBV18 and TRBJ1-4, with TRBD1 matching over 10 bases. The V and J ends lost 2 bases and 7 bases, in that order; junction bases with no gene match: 7. The CDR3 is 16 residues long. Germline V CDR1 and CDR2: KGHSH, LQKENI. CDR3 amino acids: CASSPTTGQGGEKLFF. CDR3 nucleotide sequence: TGTGCCAGCTCACCAACCACCGGACAGGGGGGTGAAAAACTGTTTTTT.

This clone has a handful of counts. The rearrangement joins TRBV27 to TRBJ2-7; 11 bases line up with TRBD2. There are 15 residues in the CDR3. The ends lost 6 bases at V and 2 bases at J; junction bases unmatched: 6. Germline loops: CDR1 MNHEY, CDR2 SMNVEV (reference sequence). CDR3 sequence reads: CASRPGTSGPYEQYF. The CDR3 region has the DNA TGTGCCAGCAGACCCGGGACTAGCGGACCCTACGAGCAGTACTTC.

The rearrangement uses TRBV11-2 and TRBJ1-2; maybe TRBD1 (5 bases). Germline CDR1 SGHAT, CDR2 FQNNGV. The CDR3 consists of 13 residues. V was cut by 5 bases and J by 5 bases, with 12 bases left in between. The CDR3 DNA reads TGTGCCAGCAGCATCGACAGTATTTATGGCTACACCTTC. It is translated as CASSIDSIYGYTF. The complete variable domain, with remaining parts taken from reference TRBV11-2 and TRBJ1-2, reads EAGVAQSPRYKIIEKRQSVAFWCNPISGHATLYWYQQILGQGPKLLIQFQNNGVVDDSQLPKDRFSAERLKGVDSTLKIQPAKLEDSAVYLCASSIDSIYGYTFGSGTRLTVV.

The chain recombines TRBV30 with TRBJ2-4; D is tentatively TRBD1 or TRBD2 (6 bases each). The CDR3 is 14 residues long. Germline V lookup: CDR1 GTSNPN, CDR2 SVGIG (reference sequence). Trimming took 2 bases from V and 0 from J, leaving 8 bases between them. CDR3 nucleotides: TGTGCCTGGAGTAGGGGGGAAGCCAAAAACATTCAGTACTTC. Encoded protein: CAWSRGEAKNIQYF.

The chain is built from TRBV5-1 and TRBJ2-1; D is undetermined. Germline values: CDR1 SGHRS, CDR2 YFSETQ. V gave up 3 bases and J gave up 0 bases, with 10 bases separating them. The CDR3 has 15 residues. Written as DNA, the CDR3 is TGCGCCAGCAGCTCCGACGGAGCCTCCTACAATGAGCAGTTCTTC. Its protein product is CASSSDGASYNEQFF.

This clone was seen only a few times. CDR3 in amino acids: CASTLHLDGGSYTF. CDR3 nucleotides: TGTGCCAGTACCCTACACCTGGACGGAGGTAGCTACACCTTC. This rearrangement joins TRBV19 to TRBJ1-2, with no clear D. The length of the CDR3 is 14 residues. Germline V gene sequence: CDR1 LNHDA, CDR2 SQIVND (reference sequence). Trimming pared 7 bases from V and 9 bases from J, leaving 21 bases between. The full variable domain, rest sourced from reference TRBV19 and TRBJ1-2, is DGGITQSPKYLFRKEGQNVTLSCEQNLNHDAMYWYRQDPGQGLRLIYYSQIVNDFQKGDIAEGYSVSREKKESFPLTVTSAQKNPTAFYLCASTLHLDGGSYTFGSGTRLTVV.

The gene calls are TRBV7-8 and TRBJ1-4; the match to TRBD1 covers 11 bases. The CDR3 loop spans 18 amino acids. Trimming removed 5 bases from V and 1 base from J; junction bases left unmatched: 9. Germline CDR1 is SGHVS and CDR2 is FQNEAQ. This CDR3 is CASSTRTGGALTNEKLFF. In DNA, the CDR3 is TGTGCCAGCAGCACCAGGACAGGGGGCGCCTTAACTAATGAAAAACTGTTTTTT.

The rearrangement links TRBV6-1 to TRBJ2-7; D ambiguous. Trimming stripped 4 bases from V and 2 bases from J, with 9 bases between. This CDR3 has 13 residues. Germline CDR1 is MNHNS and CDR2 is SASEGT. The CDR3 region is CASSATDTYEQYF. DNA for the CDR3: TGTGCCAGCAGTGCTACGGATACCTACGAGCAGTACTTC.

CDR3 loop: CASSQGGTEAFF. DNA for the CDR3: TGTGCCAGCAGCCAAGGAGGGACTGAAGCTTTCTTT. V gene TRBV7-3 combines with J gene TRBJ1-1; D is unresolved. In germline, CDR1 is SGHTA, CDR2 FQGTGA. The CDR3 covers 12 residues. With 5 bases removed from V and 5 bases from J, the gap between germline ends came to 9 bases. The full variable domain, completed using reference TRBV7-3 and TRBJ1-1, is GAGVSQTPSNKVTEKGKYVELRCDPISGHTALYWYRQSLGQGPEFLIYFQGTGAADDSGLPNDRFFAVRPEGSVSTLKIQRTERGDSAVYLCASSQGGTEAFFGQGTRLTVV.

V is TRBV11-2 and J is TRBJ2-7, with 7 positions matching TRBD2. The CDR3 contains 16 residues. V lost 3 bases, J lost 1 base, and 9 bases stayed unmatched. Germline CDR1 is SGHAT and CDR2 is FQNNGV. The CDR3 coding sequence is TGTGCCAGCAGCTTCCCCCGGGACTACCCTTCCTACGAGCAGTACTTC. The encoded protein is CASSFPRDYPSYEQYF.

This clone is a singleton in its sample. This chain links TRBV5-1 with TRBJ1-2; D might be TRBD1 (6 bases). V was clipped by 0 bases and J by 4 bases, with 13 bases between them. Germline loops: CDR1 SGHRS, CDR2 YFSETQ. The CDR3 has 15 residues. CDR3 sequence: CASSLEGEVVYGYTF. The CDR3 DNA reads TGCGCCAGCAGCTTGGAGGGGGAGGTGGTCTATGGCTACACCTTC.

The chain couples TRBV15 to TRBJ1-4; D ambiguous. The CDR3 covers 14 residues. In germline, CDR1 is LNHNV, CDR2 YYDKDF (reference sequence). V was cut by 1 base and J by 7 bases, with 10 bases left in between. The CDR3 DNA follows: TGTGCCACCAGCAGAGGAAGAGATCTTGAAAAACTGTTTTTT. Its protein is CATSRGRDLEKLFF.

This chain connects TRBV5-1 to TRBJ1-1; TRBD1 matches 8 bases. V was pared by 1 base and J by 4 bases, with 0 bases of the junction left unmatched. The CDR3 length is 13 residues. Germline assignment: CDR1 SGHRS and CDR2 YFSETQ. The CDR3 spells CASSLTGGTEAFF. CDR3 DNA: TGCGCCAGCAGCTTGACAGGGGGCACTGAAGCTTTCTTT.

The J gene is TRBJ2-7, the V gene TRBV5-1; D gene ambiguous. Per the germline V gene, CDR1 is SGHRS and CDR2 is YFSETQ. Deletions cut 4 bases from V and 3 bases from J, with 17 bases between. The CDR3 extends over 15 amino acids. The CDR3, as DNA: TGCGCCAGCAGCCCCCTGGTGTGGTCCTACTACGAGCAGTACTTC. It specifies CASSPLVWSYYEQYF.

The CDR3 region has the DNA TGTGCCAGCAGCTTAGTTAGGGGGCCTGACTACGAGCAGTACTTC. The encoded protein is CASSLVRGPDYEQYF. This chain connects TRBV7-8 to TRBJ2-7, with 7 bases aligning to TRBD1. Germline values: CDR1 SGHVS, CDR2 FQNEAQ. This CDR3 has 15 amino acids. Trimming at V came to 1 base and at J to 3 bases, leaving 6 bases not matched to a gene.